The T cell receptor beta chain described here comes from a study of cytomegalovirus exposure and HLA in healthy donors. Study-wide findings and caveats: Rare TCR sequences dominated, though some public TCRs recurred in many donors. Reports state that TCR beta sequences accurately predicted most subjects' HLA-A and HLA-B alleles. Later genetic work tied a missense DCLRE1C variant to beta-chain V and J trimming.

PCR primers comprised 60 Vbeta and 13 Jbeta primers. Repertoires were generated with immunoSEQ multiplex PCR, while TCRdb's copy carries only in-frame clones and drops some. The data hold roughly 190,000 clones, with around 86% observed a single time. Concerning this clone itself: Its antigen is currently unknown.

This clonotype was obtained from a man under 40 in good health and CMV-seronegative. The source material was PBMCs.

In nucleotides, the CDR3 is TGTGCCAGCAGTGAGAACAGGGCTGGAAACACCATATATTTT. Its translation is CASSENRAGNTIYF. The V and J genes are TRBV2 and TRBJ1-3; D may be TRBD1 (6 bases). The V gene's germline CDR1 is SNHLY and CDR2 FYNNEI. Between the trimmed V and J ends, which lost 3 bases and 2 bases, there was a span of 8 bases. The CDR3 sequence is 14 residues long.